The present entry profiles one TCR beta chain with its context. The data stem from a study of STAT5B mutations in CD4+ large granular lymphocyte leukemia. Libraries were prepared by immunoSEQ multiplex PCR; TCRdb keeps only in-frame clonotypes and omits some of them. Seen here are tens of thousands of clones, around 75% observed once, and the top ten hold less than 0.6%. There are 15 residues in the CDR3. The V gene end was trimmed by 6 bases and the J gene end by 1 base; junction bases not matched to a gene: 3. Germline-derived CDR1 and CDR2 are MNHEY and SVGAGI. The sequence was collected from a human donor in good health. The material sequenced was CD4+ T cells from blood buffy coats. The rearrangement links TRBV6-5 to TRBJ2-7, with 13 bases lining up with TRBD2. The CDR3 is CASRVLAGGSYEQYF. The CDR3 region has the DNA TGTGCCAGCAGGGTACTAGCGGGGGGGTCCTACGAGCAGTACTTC.